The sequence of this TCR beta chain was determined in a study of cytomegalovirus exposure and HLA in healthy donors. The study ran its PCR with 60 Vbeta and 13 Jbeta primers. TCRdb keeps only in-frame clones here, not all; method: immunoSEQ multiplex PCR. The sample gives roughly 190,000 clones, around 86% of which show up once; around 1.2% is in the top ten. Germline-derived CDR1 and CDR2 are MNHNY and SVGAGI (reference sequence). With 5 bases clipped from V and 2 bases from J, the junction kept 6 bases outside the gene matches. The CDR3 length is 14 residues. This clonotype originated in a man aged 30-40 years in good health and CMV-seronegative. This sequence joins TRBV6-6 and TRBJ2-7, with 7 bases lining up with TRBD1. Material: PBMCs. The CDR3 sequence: CASSGDRDPYEQYF. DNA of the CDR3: TGTGCCAGCAGTGGCGACAGGGACCCCTACGAGCAGTACTTC.